This T cell receptor beta chain came from a study of shared clonotypes between healthy human individuals. The CDR3 covers 13 residues. CDR1 is MGHRA, CDR2 YSYEKL, per germline. Authors' methods: For the immunoSEQ data, sequences were junction-only without quality scores, so filtering differed. Sequencing used immunoSEQ multiplex PCR; TCRdb keeps in-frame clones, though not all of them. V and J calls and clone size come straight from that table; D and trimming were deduced from the DNA. Seen here are nearly 500,000 clones, about three quarters observed once, and the top ten hold 10% to 15%. Sequencing was done on a sample of PBMCs. The chain uses TRBV4-1 and TRBJ2-5, with D hard to call. The J call is doubtful: the DNA matches TRBJ2-7 better. This receptor was obtained from a woman aged 40-49 years in good health. Some clones in this sample may be carry-over from other donors' samples. In DNA, the CDR3 is TGCGCCAGCAGCGAATTTGCCGCCTACGAGCAGTACTTC. As protein: CASSEFAAYEQYF.